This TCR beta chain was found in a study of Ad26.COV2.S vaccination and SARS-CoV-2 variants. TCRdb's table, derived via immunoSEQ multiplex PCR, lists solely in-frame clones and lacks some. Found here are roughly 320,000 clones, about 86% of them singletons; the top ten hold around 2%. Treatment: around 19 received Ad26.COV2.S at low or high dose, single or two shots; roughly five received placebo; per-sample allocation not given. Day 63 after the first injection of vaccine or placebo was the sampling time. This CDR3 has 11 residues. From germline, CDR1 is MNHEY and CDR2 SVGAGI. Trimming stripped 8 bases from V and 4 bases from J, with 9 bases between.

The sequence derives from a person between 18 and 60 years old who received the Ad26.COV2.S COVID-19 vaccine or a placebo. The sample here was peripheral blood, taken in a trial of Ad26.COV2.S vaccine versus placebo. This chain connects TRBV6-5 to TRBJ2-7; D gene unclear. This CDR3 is CASDSLYEQYF. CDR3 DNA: TGTGCCAGCGACTCCCTTTACGAGCAGTACTTC.